This T cell receptor (beta chain) stems from a study of shared clonotypes between healthy human individuals. This table comes from immunoSEQ multiplex PCR, and its TCRdb copy is limited to in-frame clones, with some not included. Counted here are roughly 1,500,000 clones, 98% occurring once; the ten biggest clones make up less than 0.55%. Study outcomes and limitations: Memory subsets generally showed lower estimated richness than naive subsets. Shared across a few donors were roughly 4.7% of the naive CD4 clonotypes.

In the case of this clone: No antigen is known for it.

Germline V gene sequence: CDR1 SGHTS, CDR2 YDEGEE. V was cut by 2 bases and J by 2 bases, with 11 bases left in between. The CDR3 covers 15 residues. Sequencing was done on a sample of naive CD4+ T cells sorted from blood. Indicated subset: CD45RA+ positively selected. The receptor comes from a man aged 25 to 40 in good health. This rearrangement joins TRBV5-8 to TRBJ1-5; no clear D. CDR3 loop: CASSFTAGGNQPQHF. The CDR3 coding sequence is TGTGCCAGCAGCTTTACGGCTGGGGGCAATCAGCCCCAGCATTTT.